This TCR beta chain stems from a study of OX40 agonist ivuxolimab in advanced cancers. Study details: Those enrolled were about 82% male, with a mean age of around 57 years and ages from about 20 to 85. Three patients, one with hepatocellular carcinoma and two with cutaneous melanoma, achieved partial responses.

Produced via immunoSEQ multiplex PCR; TCRdb's table is partial and in-frame only. This table has just under 65,000 clones, 80% to 90% appearing once. Study-wide points: Circulating CD4+ and CD8+ T cells showed clonal expansion by week 6 at 0.1 to 3.0 mg/kg.

The CDR3 is 17 residues long. CDR1 and CDR2 from the germline V gene are MGHRA and YSYEKL. V lost 0 bases, J lost 0 bases, and 11 bases lay in between. Worth noting for this clone: Its cognate antigen is unknown.

This TCR derives from an adult with an advanced solid tumor such as melanoma, head and neck, liver or kidney cancer. The input for sequencing was CD4+ or CD8+ T cells sorted from blood, taken in a trial of the OX40 agonist ivuxolimab. The rearrangement uses TRBV4-1 and TRBJ1-4; D gene ambiguous. The DNA for the CDR3 is TGCGCCAGCAGCCAAGAGCTGGCAGACACAACTAATGAAAAACTGTTTTTT. Its translation is CASSQELADTTNEKLFF.